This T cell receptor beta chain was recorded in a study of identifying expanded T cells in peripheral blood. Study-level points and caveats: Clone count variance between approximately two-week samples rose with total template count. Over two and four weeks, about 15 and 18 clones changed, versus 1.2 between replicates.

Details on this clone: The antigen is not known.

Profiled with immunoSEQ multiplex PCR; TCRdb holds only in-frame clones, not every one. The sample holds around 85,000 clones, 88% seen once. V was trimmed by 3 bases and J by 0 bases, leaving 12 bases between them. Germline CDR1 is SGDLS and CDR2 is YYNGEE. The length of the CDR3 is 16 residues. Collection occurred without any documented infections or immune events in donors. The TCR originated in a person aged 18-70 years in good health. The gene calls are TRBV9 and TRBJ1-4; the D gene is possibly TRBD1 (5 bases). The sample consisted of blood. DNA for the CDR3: TGTGCCAGCAGCGCCTCGACAGCAGCAACTAATGAAAAACTGTTTTTT. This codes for CASSASTAATNEKLFF.